Listed below are T cell receptor beta chains from one sample, sequenced in a study of blood T cell repertoires in COVID-19. Repertoires were generated with immunoSEQ multiplex PCR, while TCRdb's copy carries only in-frame clones and drops some. The data hold 140,000 to 150,000 clones, with approximately 87% observed a single time. The sequencing sample was made of PBMCs or T cells enriched from blood (not recorded which). All receptors derive from a man aged 55 to 70 who had recovered from COVID-19. CDR3s include the opening cysteine and the closing phenylalanine or tryptophan. Fields, in order: V gene, J gene, clone size, D gene, CDR3 protein, CDR3 DNA. A D gene is named only where the DNA matches it firmly. Expanded clones get a size class; other rows say once, few or many, or leave the size out.

TRBV7-6	TRBJ2-3	-	TRBD1	CASSSTIDRASTDTQYF	TGTGCCAGCAGCTCCACCATCGACAGGGCTAGCACAGATACGCAGTATTTT
TRBV11-2	TRBJ2-2	few	-	CASSLGGGWDTGELFF	TGTGCCAGCAGCTTAGGTGGAGGGTGGGACACCGGGGAGCTGTTTTTT
TRBV14	TRBJ2-1	few	-	CASSGGTPTYNEQFF	TGTGCCAGCAGCGGTGGGACACCCACCTACAATGAGCAGTTCTTC
TRBV10-3	TRBJ1-1	-	-	CAISESRGTEAFF	TGTGCCATCAGTGAGTCGCGGGGCACTGAAGCTTTCTTT
TRBV27	TRBJ1-6	-	-	CASSSDRLYNSPLHF	TGTGCCAGCAGTAGTGACAGGTTATATAATTCACCCCTCCACTTT
TRBV29-1	TRBJ2-2	-	TRBD1	CSVFGQGNTGELFF	TGCAGCGTCTTTGGACAGGGGAACACCGGGGAGCTGTTTTTT
TRBV20-1	TRBJ2-2	-	-	CSASVYRTTGELFF	TGCAGTGCTAGTGTTTACAGAACGACCGGGGAGCTGTTTTTT
TRBV5-1	TRBJ2-5	-	-	CASSLEQGSGTQYF	TGCGCCAGCAGCTTGGAGCAGGGCAGTGGGACCCAGTACTTC
TRBV5-1	TRBJ1-1	-	TRBD1	CASRPATGAGTEAFF	TGCGCCAGCAGACCCGCAACAGGGGCTGGAACTGAAGCTTTCTTT
TRBV4-1	TRBJ1-6	-	TRBD1	CASSQLGTGSRRSPLHF	TGCGCCAGCAGCCAATTGGGGACAGGGAGCCGGCGCTCACCCCTCCACTTT
TRBV7-9	TRBJ2-2	-	-	CASSRTGLELFF	TGTGCCAGCAGCCGAACAGGGCTGGAGCTGTTTTTT
TRBV7-2	TRBJ2-1	-	-	CASSFPNKNNEQFF	TGTGCCAGCAGCTTCCCGAACAAAAACAATGAGCAGTTCTTC
TRBV27	TRBJ1-2	once	-	CASSPMRNYGYTF	TGTGCCAGCAGCCCGATGAGAAACTATGGCTACACCTTC
TRBV4-2	TRBJ1-3	-	TRBD1	CASSQGGQGAIVGGNTIYF	TGTGCCAGCAGCCAAGGGGGACAGGGGGCAATCGTCGGTGGAAACACCATATATTTT
TRBV6-5	TRBJ1-2	-	TRBD1	CATLLDRDDYGYTF	TGTGCCACCTTATTGGACAGGGATGACTATGGCTACACCTTC
TRBV28	TRBJ2-5	-	-	CASSLGGGAGETQYF	TGTGCCAGCAGTTTAGGAGGGGGCGCGGGGGAGACCCAGTACTTC
TRBV11-2	TRBJ2-1	once	-	CASSSTPRGQFF	TGTGCCAGCAGCTCGACCCCTCGGGGGCAGTTCTTC
TRBV5-5	TRBJ1-4	-	-	CASSFPPVEKLFF	TGTGCCAGCAGCTTCCCTCCGGTGGAAAAACTGTTTTTT
TRBV18	TRBJ2-7	-	TRBD1	CASSPRGQGTAASYEQYF	TGTGCCAGCTCACCAAGGGGACAGGGGACAGCCGCCTCCTACGAGCAGTACTTC
TRBV2	TRBJ2-1	-	TRBD1	CASSGTGGMEQFF	TGTGCCAGCAGTGGGACAGGAGGAATGGAGCAGTTCTTC
TRBV2	TRBJ2-2	-	TRBD2	CASSVVAGGFGELFF	TGTGCCAGCAGTGTCGTAGCGGGGGGATTCGGGGAGCTGTTTTTT